The T cell receptor (beta chain) described here comes from a study of cytomegalovirus exposure and HLA in healthy donors. Use of 60 Vbeta and 13 Jbeta primers characterized the PCR. Sequencing used immunoSEQ multiplex PCR; TCRdb keeps in-frame clones, though not all of them. The data hold some 190,000 clones, with 75% to 90% observed a single time. Germline CDR1 and CDR2: MNHNS and SASEGT. The length of the CDR3 is 15 residues. V gave up 6 bases and J gave up 5 bases; unmatched junction bases: 10. The receptor comes from a woman in her 30s in good health and CMV-seronegative. Source material: PBMCs. This sequence joins TRBV6-1 and TRBJ2-7, with 10 bases that match TRBD2. CDR3 nucleotides: TGTGCCAGCAGCACCATAAGCGGGAGGGCGAACGAGCAGTACTTC. Encoded protein: CASSTISGRANEQYF.